This T cell receptor (beta chain) was sequenced for a study of graft-versus-host responses after intestinal transplantation. Study findings and constraints: GvH clones appeared in recipient marrow, some first in ileum or blood.

For this clone: What it binds is unknown.

The CDR3 has 15 amino acids. Between the trimmed V and J ends, which lost 0 bases and 5 bases, there was a span of 13 bases. Germline V CDR1 and CDR2: SGHTA, FQGNSA. The assay was immunoSEQ multiplex PCR, and TCRdb's table has in-frame clones only and misses some. This sample has tens of thousands of clones; 70% to 85% occur once, and the top ten carry 0.46%. The TCR was taken from a human donor who was the organ donor for an intestinal transplant. The rearrangement joins TRBV7-2 to TRBJ2-5, with D perhaps matching TRBD1 or TRBD2 (5 bases each). The specimen comprised unstimulated CD4+ T cells sorted from spleen or lymph node cells, sampled before transplant. CDR3 bases: TGTGCCAGCAGCTTAGCGGGACCGCCAGGGGAGACCCAGTACTTC. Protein sequence: CASSLAGPPGETQYF.